The clone carrying this TCR beta chain was seen at least ten times. Attachment of unique molecular identifiers to individual cDNA molecules was performed. TCRdb recomputed calls from the 5' RACE reads with MiXCR, one row per CDR3 protein. This sample yields more than 25,000 distinct CDR3 sequences, of which less than 7.5% are seen a single time; under 7% belongs to the top ten. This record belongs to a study of early T cells in non-severe SARS-CoV-2 infection. The sequencing input was whole blood. The sequence was obtained from an adult who was a healthcare worker with PCR-confirmed SARS-CoV-2 infection or an uninfected control (not recorded which).

CDR3 region: CASMPGSTTDTQYF. The CDR3, as DNA: TGTGCCAGCATGCCGGGGTCCACTACAGATACGCAGTATTTT. The rearrangement uses TRBV28 and TRBJ2-3; tentative D call: TRBD2 (5 bases). V dropped 7 bases and J dropped 3 bases, with 14 bases sitting between them. The CDR3 runs to 14 residues. Germline V CDR1 and CDR2: MDHEN, SYDVKM.